This TCR beta chain was recovered during a study of cytomegalovirus exposure and HLA in healthy donors. TCRdb's copy holds only in-frame clones and misses some; the assay was immunoSEQ multiplex PCR. Of over 130,000 clones listed, approximately 86% are singletons. This clone was detected only once. What it binds is unknown. J was trimmed by 3 bases and V by 4 bases; bases with no gene match: 10. Germline CDR1 SGHNT, CDR2 YYREEE (reference sequence). The CDR3 sequence is 16 residues long. The donors were in the approximately 120-subject validation cohort; that cohort was separate from the roughly 660-subject first cohort. Study results and limitations: The listing of 150 or so TCR beta chains classed them as cytomegalovirus-associated. A few CMV-associated chains proved CMV antigen-specific in vitro.

The chain combines TRBV5-4 with TRBJ2-1; 7 nucleotides agree with TRBD1. The sequenced sample consisted of PBMCs. This clonotype was obtained from a man aged 18 to 35 in good health and CMV-seropositive. The CDR3 DNA reads TGTGCCAGCAGCCCCCCCCGGACAGGCCACTACAATGAGCAGTTCTTC. Translated, it gives CASSPPRTGHYNEQFF.